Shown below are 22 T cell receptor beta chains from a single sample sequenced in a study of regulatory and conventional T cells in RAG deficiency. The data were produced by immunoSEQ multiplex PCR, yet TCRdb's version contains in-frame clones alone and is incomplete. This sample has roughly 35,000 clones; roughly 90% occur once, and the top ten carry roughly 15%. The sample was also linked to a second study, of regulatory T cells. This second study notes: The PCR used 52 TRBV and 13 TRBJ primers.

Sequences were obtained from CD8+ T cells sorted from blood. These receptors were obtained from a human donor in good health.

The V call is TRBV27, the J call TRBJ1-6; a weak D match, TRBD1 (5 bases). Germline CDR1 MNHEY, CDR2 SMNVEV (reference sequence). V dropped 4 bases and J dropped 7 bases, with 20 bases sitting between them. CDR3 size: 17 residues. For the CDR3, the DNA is TGTGCCAGCAGTTACCGGGCCAGGGCAGTGTTCAATTCACCCCTCCACTTT. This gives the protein CASSYRARAVFNSPLHF.

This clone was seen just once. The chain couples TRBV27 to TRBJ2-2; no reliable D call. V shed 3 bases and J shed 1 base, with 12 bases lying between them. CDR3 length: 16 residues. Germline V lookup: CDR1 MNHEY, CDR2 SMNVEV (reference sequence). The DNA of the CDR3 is TGTGCCAGCAGTTTGGTAGGCCTGGGGAACACCGGGGAGCTGTTTTTT. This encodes CASSLVGLGNTGELFF.

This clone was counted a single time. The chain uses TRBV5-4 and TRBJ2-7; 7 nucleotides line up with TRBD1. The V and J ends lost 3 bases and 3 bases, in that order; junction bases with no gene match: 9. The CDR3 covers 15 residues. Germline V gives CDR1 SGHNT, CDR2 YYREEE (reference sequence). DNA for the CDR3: TGTGCCAGCAGCTCTCAACAGGGGAGTCTCTACGAGCAGTACTTC. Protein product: CASSSQQGSLYEQYF.

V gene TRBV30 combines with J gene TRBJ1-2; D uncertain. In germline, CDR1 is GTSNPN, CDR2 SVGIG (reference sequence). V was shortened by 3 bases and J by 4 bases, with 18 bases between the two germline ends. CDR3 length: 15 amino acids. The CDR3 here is CAWSIPRGGSYGYTF. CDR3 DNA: TGTGCCTGGAGCATACCTCGGGGTGGGAGCTATGGCTACACCTTC.

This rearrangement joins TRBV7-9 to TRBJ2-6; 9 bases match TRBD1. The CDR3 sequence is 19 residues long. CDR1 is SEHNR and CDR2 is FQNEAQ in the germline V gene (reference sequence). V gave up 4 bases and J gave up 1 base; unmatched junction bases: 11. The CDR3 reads CASSSGVQGALSGANVLTF. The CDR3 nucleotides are TGTGCCAGCAGCTCCGGAGTACAGGGGGCTTTGTCTGGGGCCAACGTCCTGACTTTC.

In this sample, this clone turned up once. CDR3 bases: TGTGCCAGCTCCCGGGACGGCTCCTACGAGCAGTACTTC. This gives the protein CASSRDGSYEQYF. The genes are TRBV5-5 and TRBJ2-7; perhaps D is TRBD1 or TRBD2 (5 bases each). V lost 7 bases to trimming and J lost 0 bases, with 11 bases between them. This CDR3 is 13 amino acids long. CDR1 is SGHKS and CDR2 is YYEKEE in the germline V gene (reference sequence).

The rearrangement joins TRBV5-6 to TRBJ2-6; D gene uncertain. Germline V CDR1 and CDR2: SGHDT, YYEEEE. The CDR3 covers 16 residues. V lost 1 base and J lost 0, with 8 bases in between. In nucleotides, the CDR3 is TGTGCCAGCAGCTTGCTCTTGCCCTCTGGGGCCAACGTCCTGACTTTC. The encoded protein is CASSLLLPSGANVLTF. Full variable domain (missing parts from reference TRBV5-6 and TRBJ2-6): DAGVTQSPTHLIKTRGQQVTLRCSPKSGHDTVSWYQQALGQGPQFIFQYYEEEERQRGNFPDRFSGHQFPNYSSELNVNALLLGDSALYLCASSLLLPSGANVLTFGAGSRLTVL.

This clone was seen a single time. In DNA form, the CDR3 reads TGTGCCAGCAGCTTGGTACAATATTCCTACGAGCAGTACTTC. Encoded protein: CASSLVQYSYEQYF. This chain connects TRBV5-5 to TRBJ2-7; D is uncertain. Looked up from germline, CDR1 is SGHKS and CDR2 is YYEKEE (reference sequence). V lost 0 bases and J lost 1, with 8 bases in between. The CDR3 consists of 14 residues.

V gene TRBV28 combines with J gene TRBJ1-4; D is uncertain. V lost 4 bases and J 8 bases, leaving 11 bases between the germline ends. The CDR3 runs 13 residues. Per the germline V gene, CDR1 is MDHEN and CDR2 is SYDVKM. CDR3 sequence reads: CASSSAQVEKLFF. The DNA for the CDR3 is TGTGCCAGCAGTTCCGCGCAGGTCGAAAAACTGTTTTTT. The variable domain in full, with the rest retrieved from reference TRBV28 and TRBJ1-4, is DVKVTQSSRYLVKRTGEKVFLECVQDMDHENMFWYRQDPGLGLRLIYFSYDVKMKEKGDIPEGYSVSREKKERFSLILESASTNQTSMYLCASSSAQVEKLFFGSGTQLSVL.

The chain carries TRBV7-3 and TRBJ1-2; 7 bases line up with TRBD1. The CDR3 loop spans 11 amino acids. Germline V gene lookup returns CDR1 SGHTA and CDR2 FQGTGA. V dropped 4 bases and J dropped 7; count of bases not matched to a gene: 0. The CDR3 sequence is CASSSGGGYTF. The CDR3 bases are TGTGCCAGCAGCTCAGGGGGTGGCTACACCTTC.

CDR3 in amino acids: CASSIRWKETQYF. As DNA, the CDR3 is TGTGCCAGTAGTATACGGTGGAAAGAGACCCAGTACTTC. The chain uses TRBV19 and TRBJ2-5; unclear D gene. CDR1 is LNHDA and CDR2 is SQIVND in the germline V gene (reference sequence). This CDR3 is built from 13 residues. The V and J ends lost 2 bases and 3 bases respectively, with 7 bases between them.

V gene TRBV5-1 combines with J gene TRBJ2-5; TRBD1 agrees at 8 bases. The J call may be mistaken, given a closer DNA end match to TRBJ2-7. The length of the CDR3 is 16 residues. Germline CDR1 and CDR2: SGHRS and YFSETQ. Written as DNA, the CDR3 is TGCGCCAGCAGCTTGGGGCTGGACAGGGTTACCTACGAGCAGTACTTC. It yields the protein CASSLGLDRVTYEQYF.

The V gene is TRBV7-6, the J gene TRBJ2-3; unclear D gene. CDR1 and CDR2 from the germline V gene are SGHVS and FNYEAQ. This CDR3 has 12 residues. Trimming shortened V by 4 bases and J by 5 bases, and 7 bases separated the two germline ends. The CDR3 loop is CASSYRQDTQYF. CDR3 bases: TGTGCCAGCAGCTATAGACAAGATACGCAGTATTTT.

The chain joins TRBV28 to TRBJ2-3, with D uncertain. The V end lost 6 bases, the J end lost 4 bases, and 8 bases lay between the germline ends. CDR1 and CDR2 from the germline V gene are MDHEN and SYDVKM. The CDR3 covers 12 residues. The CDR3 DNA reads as TGTGCCAGCAGCCTACTATCAGATACGCAGTATTTT. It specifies CASSLLSDTQYF.

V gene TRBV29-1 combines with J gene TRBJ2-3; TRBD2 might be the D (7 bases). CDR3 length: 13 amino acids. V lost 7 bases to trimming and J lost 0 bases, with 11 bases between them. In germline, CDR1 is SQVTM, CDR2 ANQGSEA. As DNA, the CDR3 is TGCAGCGCGGGGGGCCCCAGCACAGATACGCAGTATTTT. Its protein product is CSAGGPSTDTQYF.

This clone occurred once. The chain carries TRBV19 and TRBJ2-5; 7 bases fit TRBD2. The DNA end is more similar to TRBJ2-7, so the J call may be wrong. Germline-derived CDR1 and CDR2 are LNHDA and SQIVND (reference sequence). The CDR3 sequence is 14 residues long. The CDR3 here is CASSIAGGSYEQYF. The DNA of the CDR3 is TGTGCCAGTAGTATAGCGGGGGGCTCCTACGAGCAGTACTTC.

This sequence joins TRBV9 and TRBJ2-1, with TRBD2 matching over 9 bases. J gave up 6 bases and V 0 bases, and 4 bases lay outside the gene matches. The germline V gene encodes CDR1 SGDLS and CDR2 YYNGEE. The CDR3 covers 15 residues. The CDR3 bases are TGTGCCAGCAGCGTAGAAGGGACTAGCCTCAATGAGCAGTTCTTC. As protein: CASSVEGTSLNEQFF.

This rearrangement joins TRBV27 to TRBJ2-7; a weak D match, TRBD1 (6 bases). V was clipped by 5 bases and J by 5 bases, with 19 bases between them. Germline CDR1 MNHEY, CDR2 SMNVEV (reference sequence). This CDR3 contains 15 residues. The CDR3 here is CASSTMDSSSHEQYF. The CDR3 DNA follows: TGTGCCAGCAGTACCATGGACAGTTCGAGTCACGAGCAGTACTTC.

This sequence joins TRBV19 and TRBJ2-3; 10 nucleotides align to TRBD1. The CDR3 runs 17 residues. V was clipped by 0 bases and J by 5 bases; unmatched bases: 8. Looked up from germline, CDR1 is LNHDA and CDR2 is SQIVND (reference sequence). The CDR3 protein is CASSIDLGGQGRDTQYF. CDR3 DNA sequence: TGTGCCAGTAGTATAGATTTAGGGGGACAGGGGAGAGATACGCAGTATTTT.

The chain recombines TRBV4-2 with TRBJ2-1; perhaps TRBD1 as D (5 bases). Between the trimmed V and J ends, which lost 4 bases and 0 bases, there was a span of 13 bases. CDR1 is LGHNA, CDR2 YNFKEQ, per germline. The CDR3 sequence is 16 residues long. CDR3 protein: CASSLHRTSSYNEQFF. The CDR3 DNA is TGTGCCAGCAGCCTCCACAGGACGAGCTCCTACAATGAGCAGTTCTTC.

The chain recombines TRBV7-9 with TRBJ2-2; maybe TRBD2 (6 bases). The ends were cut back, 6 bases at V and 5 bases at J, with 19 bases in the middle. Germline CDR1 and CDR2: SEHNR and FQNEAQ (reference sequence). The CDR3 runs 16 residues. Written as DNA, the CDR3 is TGTGCCAGCAGTCGGCTTCGGGACTCTCGGACCGGGGAGCTGTTTTTT. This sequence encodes CASSRLRDSRTGELFF.

The chain's CDR3 is CASSLTTGNTEAFF. CDR3 nucleotides: TGCGCCAGCAGCTTAACGACAGGGAACACTGAAGCTTTCTTT. This chain joins TRBV5-1 and TRBJ1-1, with a tentative D call TRBD1 (6 bases). There are 14 residues in the CDR3. V lost 2 bases to trimming and J lost 1 base, with 9 bases between them. Germline V lookup: CDR1 SGHRS, CDR2 YFSETQ.